This TCR beta chain was recovered during a study of metastatic and nonmetastatic thyroid tumors. Study conclusions and caveats: As reported, TCR beta diversity in blood and tumor was significantly higher in malignant thyroid tumors than in benign nodules.

TCRdb re-called the PCR reads with MiXCR. The sample includes fewer than 15,000 clones, roughly 25% seen only once; the top ten take approximately 8%. The V and J ends lost 0 bases and 4 bases respectively, with 12 bases between them. CDR1 and CDR2 (germline): SGHDT, YYEEEE. This CDR3 has 15 residues. Patients had received no treatment of any kind before thyroid surgery. A remark on this clone: No antigen is known for it.

The source is a female donor with papillary thyroid cancer or a benign thyroid nodule (not recorded which). Some clones in this sample may be carry-over from other donors' samples. Material for sequencing was tumor tissue. The chain uses TRBV5-6 and TRBJ2-3, with a weak D call TRBD1 (6 bases). The CDR3 nucleotides are TGTGCCAGCAGCTTGGGGGGGCTCGCCCCAGATACGCAGTATTTT. Residues: CASSLGGLAPDTQYF. Full variable domain (outside the CDR3, taken from reference TRBV5-6 and TRBJ2-3): DAGVTQSPTHLIKTRGQQVTLRCSPKSGHDTVSWYQQALGQGPQFIFQYYEEEERQRGNFPDRFSGHQFPNYSSELNVNALLLGDSALYLCASSLGGLAPDTQYFGPGTRLTVL.